The present entry profiles one T cell receptor (beta chain) with its context. TCRdb reprocessed the 5' RACE reads, with one entry per CDR3 protein and no DNA. The clone table shows 440,000 or so distinct CDR3 sequences, with the ten largest holding more than 7%. The source of the sample is a study of T cells expressing NK-cell markers. CDR3 length: 16 residues. CDR1 and CDR2 from the germline V gene are MRHNA and SNTAGT. This chain links TRBV6-4 with TRBJ2-2; the D call of TRBD1 rests on TCRdb alone, since no DNA is present to check it. The sequenced sample consisted of blood T cells: a sorted CD56 or NKG2C T cell subset, CD4+ or CD8+ T cells, or bulk PBMC T cells (not recorded which). This clonotype originated in a woman aged 18 to 75 in good health. CDR3 residues: CASSDSRGGATGELFF.